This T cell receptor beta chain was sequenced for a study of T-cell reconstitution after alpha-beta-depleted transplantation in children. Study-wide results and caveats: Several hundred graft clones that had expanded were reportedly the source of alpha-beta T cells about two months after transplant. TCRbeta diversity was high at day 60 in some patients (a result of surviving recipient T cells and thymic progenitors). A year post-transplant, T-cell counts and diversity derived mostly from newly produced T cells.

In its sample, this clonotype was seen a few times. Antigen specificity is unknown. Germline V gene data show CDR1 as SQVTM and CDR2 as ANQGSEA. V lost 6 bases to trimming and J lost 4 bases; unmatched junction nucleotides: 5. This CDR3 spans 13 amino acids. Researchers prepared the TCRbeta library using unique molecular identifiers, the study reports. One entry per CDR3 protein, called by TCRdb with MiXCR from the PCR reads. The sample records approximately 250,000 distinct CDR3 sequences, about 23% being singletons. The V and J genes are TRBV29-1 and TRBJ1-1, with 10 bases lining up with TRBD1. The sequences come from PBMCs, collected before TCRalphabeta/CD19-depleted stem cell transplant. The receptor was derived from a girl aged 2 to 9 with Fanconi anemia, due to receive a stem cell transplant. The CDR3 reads CSVIRDRGTEAFF. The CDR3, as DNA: TGCAGCGTGATCCGGGACAGGGGCACTGAAGCTTTCTTT.